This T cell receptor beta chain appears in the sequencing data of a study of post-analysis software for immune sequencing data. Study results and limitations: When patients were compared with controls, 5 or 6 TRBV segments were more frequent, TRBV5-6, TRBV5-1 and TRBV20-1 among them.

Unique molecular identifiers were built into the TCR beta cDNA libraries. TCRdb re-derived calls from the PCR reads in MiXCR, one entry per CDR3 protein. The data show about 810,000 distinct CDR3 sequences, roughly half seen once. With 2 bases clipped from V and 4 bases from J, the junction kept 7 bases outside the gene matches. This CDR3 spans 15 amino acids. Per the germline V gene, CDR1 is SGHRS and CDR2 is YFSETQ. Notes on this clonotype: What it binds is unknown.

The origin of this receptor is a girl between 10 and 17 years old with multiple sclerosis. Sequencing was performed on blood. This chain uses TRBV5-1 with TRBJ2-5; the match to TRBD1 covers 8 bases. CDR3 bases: TGCGCCAGCAGCTTCTCCCGGACAGGGCCAGAGACCCAGTACTTC. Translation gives CASSFSRTGPETQYF.